The 29 T cell receptor beta chains given below trace back to one sample, sequenced in a study of blood T cell repertoires in COVID-19. The method was immunoSEQ multiplex PCR; TCRdb's version includes in-frame clones alone and lacks a portion of them. The sample carries approximately 280,000 clones, approximately 83% recorded once. Sequencing was performed on peripheral blood. Source of these receptors: a woman in her twenties or thirties who had recovered from COVID-19.

The rearrangement links TRBV5-1 to TRBJ1-6, with TRBD1 matching over 7 bases. CDR1 and CDR2 from the germline V gene are SGHRS and YFSETQ. The CDR3 is 14 amino acids. Trimming cost V 4 bases and J 10 bases; bases outside gene matches: 8. The DNA for the CDR3 is TGCGCCAGCAGCGAGGACAGGAACAACTCACCCCTCCACTTT. Protein product: CASSEDRNNSPLHF. Looking up the rest from reference TRBV5-1 and TRBJ1-6 gives the full variable domain: KAGVTQTPRYLIKTRGQQVTLSCSPISGHRSVSWYQQTPGQGLQFLFEYFSETQRNKGNFPGRFSGRQFSNSRSEMNVSTLELGDSALYLCASSEDRNNSPLHFGNGTRLTVT.

This chain joins TRBV2 and TRBJ1-3, with 8 nucleotides matching TRBD1. Germline trimming cut 7 bases from V and 2 bases from J; bases unmatched to any gene: 4. Germline V lookup: CDR1 SNHLY, CDR2 FYNNEI. There are 14 residues in the CDR3. The CDR3: CASNTDRAGNTIYF. CDR3 sequence (DNA): TGTGCCAGCAATACGGACAGGGCTGGAAACACCATATATTTT. Combining the CDR3 with reference TRBV2 and TRBJ1-3 gives the whole variable domain EPEVTQTPSHQVTQMGQEVILRCVPISNHLYFYWYRQILGQKVEFLVSFYNNEISEKSEIFDDQFSVERPDGSNFTLKIRSTKLEDSAMYFCASNTDRAGNTIYFGEGSWLTVV.

A single count supports this clone. The chain joins TRBV5-1 to TRBJ1-2, with 8 bases identical to TRBD1. The V and J ends lost 1 base and 2 bases, in that order; junction bases with no gene match: 10. CDR3 size: 17 residues. CDR1 is SGHRS, CDR2 YFSETQ, per germline. In nucleotides, the CDR3 is TGCGCCAGCAGCTTGTCTCCAGGGGGCGGCTTGAACTATGGCTACACCTTC. Protein sequence: CASSLSPGGGLNYGYTF.

In nucleotides, the CDR3 is TGTGCCAGCAGTGAAGGAAGGAGGGATGAAAAACTGTTTTTT. Protein: CASSEGRRDEKLFF. The rearrangement joins TRBV25-1 to TRBJ1-4, with D uncertain. This CDR3 has 14 residues. Between the trimmed V and J ends, which lost 2 bases and 6 bases, there was a span of 10 bases. The germline gives CDR1 MGHDK, CDR2 SYGVNS.

V and J are TRBV13 and TRBJ1-3; tentatively, D is TRBD1 (5 bases). CDR1 is PRHDT, CDR2 FYEKMQ, per germline (reference sequence). The CDR3 loop spans 16 amino acids. V was cut by 4 bases and J by 3 bases, with 16 bases left in between. This CDR3 reads CASSSTAGVLGNTIYF. The CDR3 coding sequence is TGTGCCAGCAGCTCTACCGCGGGGGTACTTGGAAACACCATATATTTT.

The genes are TRBV14 and TRBJ2-7; unclear D gene. The CDR3 has 16 residues. CDR1 is SGHDN and CDR2 is FVKESK in the germline V gene. Trimming pared 4 bases from V and 0 bases from J, leaving 16 bases between. CDR3 region: CASSLGSTTPSYEQYF. CDR3 nucleotide sequence: TGTGCCAGCAGCCTCGGTTCCACCACCCCCTCCTACGAGCAGTACTTC. Full variable domain (rest looked up from reference TRBV14 and TRBJ2-7): EAGVTQFPSHSVIEKGQTVTLRCDPISGHDNLYWYRRVMGKEIKFLLHFVKESKQDESGMPNNRFLAERTGGTYSTLKVQPAELEDSGVYFCASSLGSTTPSYEQYFGPGTRLTVT.

This clone has just one count. V usage is TRBV13 and J usage is TRBJ1-5; D unresolved. V lost 2 bases and J 0 bases, leaving 11 bases between the germline ends. The CDR3 covers 16 residues. Germline V gene data show CDR1 as PRHDT and CDR2 as FYEKMQ (reference sequence). This chain's CDR3 is CASSLRRVSSNQPQHF. CDR3 nucleotide sequence: TGTGCCAGCAGCTTAAGGCGGGTTTCTAGCAATCAGCCCCAGCATTTT.

This rearrangement joins TRBV19 to TRBJ1-5; possibly TRBD1 for D (5 bases). This CDR3 has 15 residues. V was pared by 5 bases and J by 1 base, with 12 bases between. The V gene's germline CDR1 is LNHDA and CDR2 SQIVND (reference sequence). For the CDR3, the DNA is TGTGCCAGTAGTCCCGACAGTAGGAGCAATCAGCCCCAGCATTTT. Protein sequence: CASSPDSRSNQPQHF.

The CDR3 DNA reads as TGTGCCAGCAGTTCAGGGCCTGGACAGGGTCCGCCTGGCTACACCTTC. This codes for CASSSGPGQGPPGYTF. This chain joins TRBV6-4 and TRBJ1-2; 8 bases fit TRBD1. Germline lookup yields CDR1 MRHNA and CDR2 SNTAGT. Germline trimming cut 5 bases from V and 7 bases from J; bases unmatched to any gene: 15. The CDR3 contains 16 residues.

The chain carries TRBV24-1 and TRBJ1-5; 7 nucleotides match TRBD1. CDR1 is KGHDR and CDR2 is SFDVKD in the germline V gene. J lost 7 bases, V lost 4 bases, and 0 bases had no gene match. The CDR3 is made up of 12 amino acids. The CDR3 region is CATSEQGQPQHF. DNA for the CDR3: TGTGCCACCAGTGAACAGGGGCAGCCCCAGCATTTT.

The chain joins TRBV19 to TRBJ2-7; no reliable D call. Trimming stripped 1 base from V and 1 base from J, with 14 bases between. The CDR3 consists of 16 residues. Per the germline V gene, CDR1 is LNHDA and CDR2 is SQIVND (reference sequence). The CDR3 sequence is CASSIVGGVGSYEQYF. The CDR3 DNA reads TGTGCCAGTAGTATAGTTGGCGGCGTCGGGTCCTACGAGCAGTACTTC.

The chain combines TRBV30 with TRBJ2-7, with 9 bases matching TRBD1. The junction had 4 bases not matched to a gene; V was cut back by 3 bases and J by 4 bases. Per the germline V gene, CDR1 is GTSNPN and CDR2 is SVGIG (reference sequence). This CDR3 has 13 residues. CDR3 region: CAWSPGQGYEQYF. The CDR3 DNA follows: TGTGCCTGGAGCCCAGGACAGGGGTACGAGCAGTACTTC. The full variable domain, with the rest looked up from reference TRBV30 and TRBJ2-7, is SQTIHQWPATLVQPVGSPLSLECTVEGTSNPNLYWYRQAAGRGLQLLFYSVGIGQISSEVPQNLSASRPQDRQFILSSKKLLLSDSGFYLCAWSPGQGYEQYFGPGTRLTVT.

This clone appeared a single time. The J gene is TRBJ2-1, the V gene TRBV25-1; 8 bases agree with TRBD2. The germline gives CDR1 MGHDK, CDR2 SYGVNS. The CDR3 runs 14 residues. V shed 6 bases, J shed 5 bases, and the junction held 6 bases outside the gene matches. As DNA, the CDR3 is TGTGCCAGCAGCCGAGCGGGGGTGAACAATGAGCAGTTCTTC. Translation gives CASSRAGVNNEQFF.

This clone was detected only once. This chain uses TRBV5-6 with TRBJ2-3, with D unresolved. V lost 0 bases to trimming and J lost 2 bases, with 10 bases between them. Germline V gene data show CDR1 as SGHDT and CDR2 as YYEEEE. This CDR3 comprises 15 residues. CDR3 bases: TGTGCCAGCAGCTTGGGGCAGCGTGACACAGATACGCAGTATTTT. As protein: CASSLGQRDTDTQYF.

This chain links TRBV28 with TRBJ1-2, with unresolved D. V was trimmed by 2 bases and J by 2 bases, leaving 6 bases between them. The V gene's germline CDR1 is MDHEN and CDR2 SYDVKM. This CDR3 is 13 amino acids long. The CDR3 bases are TGTGCCAGCAGTTTAGGGCTAAACTATGGCTACACCTTC. This gives the protein CASSLGLNYGYTF.

The genes are TRBV9 and TRBJ2-2; 7 bases map to TRBD2. The germline gives CDR1 SGDLS, CDR2 YYNGEE. Losses at the gene ends were 2 bases for V and 4 bases for J; bases not matched to a gene: 2. This CDR3 region has 14 residues. The CDR3 DNA reads TGTGCCAGCAGCGTGGCGGGAGTCACCGGGGAGCTGTTTTTT. Its translation is CASSVAGVTGELFF.

The genes are TRBV4-2 and TRBJ2-3, with TRBD2 identical over 10 bases. The CDR3 is 18 residues long. With V trimmed by 1 base and J by 0 bases, 7 bases remained unmatched. Germline CDR1 reads LGHNA; CDR2 reads YNFKEQ. The CDR3 spells CASSQGGLAASSTDTQYF. As DNA, the CDR3 is TGTGCCAGCAGCCAAGGAGGACTAGCGGCCTCTAGCACAGATACGCAGTATTTT.

This chain connects TRBV5-4 to TRBJ2-7; 8 nucleotides line up with TRBD2. CDR1 is SGHNT, CDR2 YYREEE, per germline (reference sequence). The V segment lost 1 base and the J segment 4 bases; nucleotides outside the gene matches: 4. CDR3 size: 14 residues. CDR3 protein: CASSLRGGAYEQYF. The CDR3 DNA is TGTGCCAGCAGCTTGCGGGGGGGCGCGTACGAGCAGTACTTC.

This clone was seen only once. This chain joins TRBV18 and TRBJ1-4, with 11 positions matching TRBD1. J was trimmed by 7 bases and V by 4 bases; bases with no gene match: 5. The CDR3 is 15 residues long. The V gene's germline CDR1 is KGHSH and CDR2 LQKENI. CDR3 sequence reads: CASSRTGTGGEKLFF. The CDR3 DNA follows: TGTGCCAGCTCACGGACCGGGACAGGGGGTGAAAAACTGTTTTTT.

The chain couples TRBV27 to TRBJ1-5; D remains ambiguous. Germline loops: CDR1 MNHEY, CDR2 SMNVEV (reference sequence). The CDR3 length is 13 residues. Trimming cost V 5 bases and J 5 bases, with 10 bases left between them. DNA for the CDR3: TGTGCCAGCAGTCTAGCCGCTCATCAGCCCCAGCATTTT. Encoded protein: CASSLAAHQPQHF.

This chain joins TRBV5-1 and TRBJ2-3; TRBD1 might be the D (5 bases). V was pared by 0 bases and J by 5 bases, with 13 bases between. CDR1 is SGHRS, CDR2 YFSETQ, per germline. This CDR3 has 15 residues. CDR3 nucleotide sequence: TGCGCCAGCAGCTTGGGTGACAGAGGATTAGATACGCAGTATTTT. Translated, it gives CASSLGDRGLDTQYF.

The chain couples TRBV5-6 to TRBJ2-7, with a tentative D call TRBD2 (5 bases). CDR3 size: 15 residues. The V and J ends lost 3 bases and 2 bases respectively, with 15 bases between them. Germline V gene sequence: CDR1 SGHDT, CDR2 YYEEEE. CDR3 loop: CASSSGRTFAYEQYF. The DNA of the CDR3 is TGTGCCAGCAGCTCCGGACGGACTTTCGCCTACGAGCAGTACTTC.

The CDR3 reads CASSSPKTGSTEAFF. CDR3 sequence (DNA): TGTGCCAGCAGTTCACCGAAGACAGGGAGCACTGAAGCTTTCTTT. V gene TRBV6-5 combines with J gene TRBJ1-1; 7 bases agree with TRBD1. The CDR3 contains 15 residues. The trim removed 4 bases at V and 4 bases at J, leaving 9 bases unmatched. Germline CDR1 MNHEY, CDR2 SVGAGI.

The gene calls are TRBV4-2 and TRBJ1-4, with a possible D match to TRBD1 (5 bases). From germline, CDR1 is LGHNA and CDR2 YNFKEQ. Trimming stripped 8 bases from V and 6 bases from J, with 13 bases between. The CDR3 runs to 13 residues. The CDR3 DNA sequence: TGTGCCAGCGGGGGGGTCCCAGATGAAAAACTGTTTTTT. This encodes CASGGVPDEKLFF.

The J gene is TRBJ1-5, the V gene TRBV4-3; TRBD1 agrees at 7 bases. There are 15 residues in the CDR3. CDR1 is LGHNA, CDR2 YSLEER, per germline. J lost 4 bases, V lost 0 bases, and 3 bases had no gene match. The CDR3 protein is CASSQDRGPNQPQHF. The DNA of the CDR3 is TGCGCCAGCAGCCAAGATAGGGGGCCTAATCAGCCCCAGCATTTT.

The V call is TRBV11-2, the J call TRBJ2-3, with 8 nucleotides matching TRBD2. Losses at the gene ends were 5 bases for V and 6 bases for J; bases not matched to a gene: 13. Germline CDR1 and CDR2: SGHAT and FQNNGV. The CDR3 totals 16 residues. The CDR3 loop reads CASSPSGRGAGDTQYF. CDR3 bases: TGTGCCAGCAGCCCATCAGGGCGGGGGGCAGGGGATACGCAGTATTTT.

The chain has TRBV30 and TRBJ1-3, with D uncertain. Germline lookup yields CDR1 GTSNPN and CDR2 SVGIG (reference sequence). V was clipped by 4 bases and J by 2 bases, with 3 bases between them. The CDR3 length is 11 residues. The DNA for the CDR3 is TGTGCCTGGACTACTGGAAACACCATATATTTT. This codes for CAWTTGNTIYF.

A remark on this clone: No DNA is shown, since the ends of the CDR3 on it are uncertain; the CDR3 is the one TCRdb lists. The chain employs TRBV5-6 and TRBJ2-5; the table's TRBD2 call for D was not verified on the DNA. Germline assignment: CDR1 SGHDT and CDR2 YYEEEE. Including both end residues, the CDR3 is 13 amino acids long. The CDR3 loop is CASSFGAGKTQYF.

The V gene is TRBV27, the J gene TRBJ2-7; no clear D gene. The CDR3 runs 16 residues. V lost 7 bases, J lost 0 bases, and 19 bases lay in between. Looked up from germline, CDR1 is MNHEY and CDR2 is SMNVEV (reference sequence). CDR3 sequence: CASMWFPVRNSYEQYF. The CDR3 DNA is TGTGCCAGCATGTGGTTCCCGGTGCGAAACTCCTACGAGCAGTACTTC.